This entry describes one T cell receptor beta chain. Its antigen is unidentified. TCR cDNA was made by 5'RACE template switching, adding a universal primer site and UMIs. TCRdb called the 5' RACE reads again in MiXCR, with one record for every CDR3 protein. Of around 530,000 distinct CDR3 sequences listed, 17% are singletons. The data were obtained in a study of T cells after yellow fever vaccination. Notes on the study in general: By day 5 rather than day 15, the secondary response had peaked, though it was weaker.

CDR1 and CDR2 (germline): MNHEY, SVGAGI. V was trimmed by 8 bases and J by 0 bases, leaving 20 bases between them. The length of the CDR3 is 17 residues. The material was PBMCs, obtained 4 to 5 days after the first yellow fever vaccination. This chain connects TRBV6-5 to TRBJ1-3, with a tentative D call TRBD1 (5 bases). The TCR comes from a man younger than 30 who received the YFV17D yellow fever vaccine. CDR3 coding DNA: TGTGCCAGCGGCACCCGAGTGGGGGATACCTCTGGAAACACCATATATTTT. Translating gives CASGTRVGDTSGNTIYF.